Listed here are 12 T cell receptor beta chains from one sample, sequenced in a study of spatial heterogeneity in lung cancer. Time point denoted: sample taken at primary tumor resection. No cell sorting; template was whole RNA from tumor, lung tissue or PBMC. One entry per CDR3 protein, called by TCRdb with MiXCR from the 5' RACE reads. Among about 28,000 distinct CDR3 sequences listed, about 8.8% were seen once. The sample was PBMCs, taken at surgery. All receptors come from a female donor with early-stage non-small cell lung cancer.

This clonotype was seen repeatedly, ten times or more. The chain combines TRBV5-1 with TRBJ1-2; D is uncertain. The CDR3 totals 12 residues. Trimming removed 0 bases from V and 7 bases from J, with 7 bases in between. The germline V gene encodes CDR1 SGHRS and CDR2 YFSETQ. CDR3 DNA: TGCGCCAGCAGCTTGGAAGGGTCTGGCTACACCTTC. As protein: CASSLEGSGYTF.

This clonotype came up many times. The chain recombines TRBV12-3 or TRBV12-4 with TRBJ2-1, with 9 bases matching TRBD1. J was trimmed by 0 bases and V by 6 bases; bases with no gene match: 3. The CDR3 is 15 residues long. DNA of the CDR3: TGTGCCAGCAGGTTACAGGGGGCCTCCTACAATGAGCAGTTCTTC. The encoded protein is CASRLQGASYNEQFF.

This clonotype was recorded at least ten times. This rearrangement joins TRBV4-1 to TRBJ2-3; D not certain. Germline lookup yields CDR1 MGHRA and CDR2 YSYEKL. Trimming took off 3 bases at V and 5 bases at J, with 6 bases between the two ends. The CDR3 loop spans 12 amino acids. Here the CDR3 DNA reads TGCGCCAGCAGCCATATTGGAGATACGCAGTATTTT. This translates into CASSHIGDTQYF.

This clonotype was seen more than once but under ten times. The chain uses TRBV2 and TRBJ2-7; D might be TRBD1 (6 bases). The CDR3 runs to 14 residues. Trimming removed 5 bases at V and 2 bases at J, with 13 bases between. Germline values: CDR1 SNHLY, CDR2 FYNNEI. CDR3 sequence reads: CASSPTGTPYEQYF. DNA for the CDR3: TGTGCCAGCAGTCCCACCGGGACACCCTACGAGCAGTACTTC. The complete variable domain, with remaining parts taken from reference TRBV2 and TRBJ2-7, reads EPEVTQTPSHQVTQMGQEVILRCVPISNHLYFYWYRQILGQKVEFLVSFYNNEISEKSEIFDDQFSVERPDGSNFTLKIRSTKLEDSAMYFCASSPTGTPYEQYFGPGTRLTVT.

This clonotype was counted between two and nine times. The V call is TRBV5-1, the J call TRBJ1-2; TRBD1 might be the D (5 bases). V was pared by 4 bases and J by 3 bases, with 10 bases between. This CDR3 contains 13 residues. Germline CDR1 reads SGHRS; CDR2 reads YFSETQ. CDR3 region: CASSRDSHYGYTF. As DNA, the CDR3 is TGCGCCAGCAGCCGCGACAGCCACTATGGCTACACCTTC. Combining the CDR3 with reference TRBV5-1 and TRBJ1-2 gives the whole variable domain KAGVTQTPRYLIKTRGQQVTLSCSPISGHRSVSWYQQTPGQGLQFLFEYFSETQRNKGNFPGRFSGRQFSNSRSEMNVSTLELGDSALYLCASSRDSHYGYTFGSGTRLTVV.

The table lists this clonotype with many counts. V is TRBV7-9 and J is TRBJ2-7, with D perhaps given as TRBD1 or TRBD2 (5 bases each). The V end lost 4 bases, the J end lost 12 bases, and 22 bases lay between the germline ends. Looked up from germline, CDR1 is SEHNR and CDR2 is FQNEAQ (reference sequence). This CDR3 is built from 14 residues. This CDR3 reads CASSYPGPLFNLYF. CDR3 nucleotides: TGTGCCAGCAGCTACCCGGGACCTCTCTTTAATTTGTACTTC.

By share, this clonotype counts as medium-sized. This sequence joins TRBV5-1 and TRBJ2-2, with D tentatively TRBD1 (5 bases). The CDR3 is made up of 14 amino acids. V was pared by 5 bases and J by 4 bases, with 12 bases between. Germline V gene sequence: CDR1 SGHRS, CDR2 YFSETQ. The CDR3 DNA follows: TGCGCCAGCAGGGGCGACAGCTCCACCGGGGAGCTGTTTTTT. Protein: CASRGDSSTGELFF.

In this sample, this clonotype turned up many times. This chain uses TRBV6-5 with TRBJ2-5; the D is unclear. CDR3 length equals 16 residues. The germline gives CDR1 MNHEY, CDR2 SVGAGI. The V and J ends lost 5 bases and 8 bases respectively, with 24 bases between them. CDR3 DNA sequence: TGTGCCAGCAGTGAAATTTTCTCGGGCAACCGCGTTACCCAGTACTTC. Its translation is CASSEIFSGNRVTQYF.

Many counts were recorded for this clonotype. The genes are TRBV27 and TRBJ2-7, with no clear D. The CDR3 sequence is 13 residues long. V was cut by 2 bases and J by 2 bases, with 7 bases left in between. From germline, CDR1 is MNHEY and CDR2 SMNVEV (reference sequence). The CDR3 protein is CASSLRAAYEQYF. CDR3 nucleotide sequence: TGTGCCAGCAGTTTAAGGGCGGCCTACGAGCAGTACTTC.

This clonotype was seen at least ten times. V gene TRBV15 combines with J gene TRBJ2-1; 8 bases are a match to TRBD2. Trimming at V came to 0 bases and at J to 3 bases, leaving 13 bases not matched to a gene. CDR3 size: 19 residues. CDR1 is LNHNV and CDR2 is YYDKDF in the germline V gene (reference sequence). CDR3 residues: CATSRDKTEAGLDYNEQFF. For the CDR3, the DNA is TGTGCCACCAGCAGAGACAAAACCGAGGCGGGACTAGACTACAATGAGCAGTTCTTC.

There are many counts of this clonotype. This sequence joins TRBV20-1 and TRBJ2-7; D may be TRBD2 (7 bases). V shed 5 bases and J shed 1 base, with 15 bases lying between them. CDR3 size: 14 residues. CDR1 is DFQATT and CDR2 is SNEGSKA in the germline V gene (reference sequence). Here the CDR3 DNA reads TGCAGTGCTGTTAAGGGGGGGAATTCCTACGAGCAGTACTTC. As protein: CSAVKGGNSYEQYF.

The chain links TRBV5-1 to TRBJ2-5; tentative D call: TRBD1 (6 bases). Germline V gives CDR1 SGHRS, CDR2 YFSETQ. The CDR3 length is 15 residues. V was shortened by 4 bases and J by 4 bases, with 17 bases between the two germline ends. For the CDR3, the DNA is TGCGCCAGCAGCCAAGGGACACGGACGTTAGAGACCCAGTACTTC. It is translated as CASSQGTRTLETQYF. Looking up the rest from reference TRBV5-1 and TRBJ2-5 gives the full variable domain: KAGVTQTPRYLIKTRGQQVTLSCSPISGHRSVSWYQQTPGQGLQFLFEYFSETQRNKGNFPGRFSGRQFSNSRSEMNVSTLELGDSALYLCASSQGTRTLETQYFGPGTRLLVL.